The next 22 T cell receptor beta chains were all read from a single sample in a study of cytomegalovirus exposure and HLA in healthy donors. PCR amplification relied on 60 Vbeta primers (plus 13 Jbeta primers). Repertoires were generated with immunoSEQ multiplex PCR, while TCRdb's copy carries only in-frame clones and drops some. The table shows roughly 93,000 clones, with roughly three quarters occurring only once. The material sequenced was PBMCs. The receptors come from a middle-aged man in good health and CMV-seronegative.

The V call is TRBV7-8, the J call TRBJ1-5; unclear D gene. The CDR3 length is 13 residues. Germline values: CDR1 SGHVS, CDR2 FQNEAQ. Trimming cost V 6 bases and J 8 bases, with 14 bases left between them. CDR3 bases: TGTGCCAGCAGGGAAGGGTTAGCGGAGCCCCAGCATTTT. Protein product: CASREGLAEPQHF.

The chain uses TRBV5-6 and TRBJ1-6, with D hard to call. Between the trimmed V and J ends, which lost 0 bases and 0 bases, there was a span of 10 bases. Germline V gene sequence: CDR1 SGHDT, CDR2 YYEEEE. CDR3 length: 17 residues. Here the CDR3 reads CASSLGSASSYNSPLHF. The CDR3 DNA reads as TGTGCCAGCAGCTTGGGGTCAGCTAGCTCCTATAATTCACCCCTCCACTTT.

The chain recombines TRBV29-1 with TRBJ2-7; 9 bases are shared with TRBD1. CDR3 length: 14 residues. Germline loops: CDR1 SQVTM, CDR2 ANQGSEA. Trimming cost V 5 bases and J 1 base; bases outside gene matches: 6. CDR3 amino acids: CSVMGDRASYEQYF. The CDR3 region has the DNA TGCAGCGTTATGGGGGACAGGGCGTCCTACGAGCAGTACTTC.

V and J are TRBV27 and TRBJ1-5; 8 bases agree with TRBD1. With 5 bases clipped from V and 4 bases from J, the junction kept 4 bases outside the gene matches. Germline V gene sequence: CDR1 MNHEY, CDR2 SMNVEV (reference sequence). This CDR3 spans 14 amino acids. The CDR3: CASSARQGNQPQHF. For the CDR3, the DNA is TGTGCCAGCAGTGCCAGACAGGGGAATCAGCCCCAGCATTTT.

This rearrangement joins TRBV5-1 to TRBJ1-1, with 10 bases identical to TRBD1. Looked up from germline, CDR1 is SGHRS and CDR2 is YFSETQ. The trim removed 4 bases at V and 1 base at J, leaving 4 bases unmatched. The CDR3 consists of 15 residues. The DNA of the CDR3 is TGCGCCAGCAGCGGGGACAGGGGACAGAACACTGAAGCTTTCTTT. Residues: CASSGDRGQNTEAFF.

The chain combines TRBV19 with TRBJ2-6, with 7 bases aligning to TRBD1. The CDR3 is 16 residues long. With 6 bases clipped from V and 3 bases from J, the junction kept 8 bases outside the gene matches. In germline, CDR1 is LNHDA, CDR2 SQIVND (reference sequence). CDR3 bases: TGTGCCAGTAGGACGCGTACAGGGGTTGGGGCCAACGTCCTGACTTTC. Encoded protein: CASRTRTGVGANVLTF.

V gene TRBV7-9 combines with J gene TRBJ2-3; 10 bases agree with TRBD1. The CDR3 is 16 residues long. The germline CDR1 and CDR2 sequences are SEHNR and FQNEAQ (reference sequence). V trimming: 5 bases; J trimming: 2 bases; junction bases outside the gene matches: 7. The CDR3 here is CASSTRDRGYTDTQYF. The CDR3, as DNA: TGTGCCAGCAGCACCCGGGACAGGGGCTACACAGATACGCAGTATTTT.

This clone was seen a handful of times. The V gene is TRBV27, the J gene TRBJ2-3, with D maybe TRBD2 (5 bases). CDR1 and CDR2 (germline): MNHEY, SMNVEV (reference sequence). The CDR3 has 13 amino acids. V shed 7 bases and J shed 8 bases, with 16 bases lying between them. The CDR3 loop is CASIPAGRGTQYF. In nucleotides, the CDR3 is TGTGCCAGCATTCCTGCAGGCCGGGGTACGCAGTATTTT.

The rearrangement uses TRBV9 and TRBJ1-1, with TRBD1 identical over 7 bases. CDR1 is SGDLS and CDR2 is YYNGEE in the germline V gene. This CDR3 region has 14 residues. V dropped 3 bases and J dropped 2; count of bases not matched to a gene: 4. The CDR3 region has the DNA TGTGCCAGCAGCGAAAGACAGGGAAACACTGAAGCTTTCTTT. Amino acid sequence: CASSERQGNTEAFF.

CDR3 sequence (DNA): TGTGCCATCAGTGGGGAGCCGTACGAGCTCGGGGAGCTGTTTTTT. This sequence encodes CAISGEPYELGELFF. J is TRBJ2-2 and V is TRBV10-3, with D perhaps matching TRBD2 (5 bases). The V gene lost 4 bases and the J gene lost 7 bases, with 16 bases spanning the gap. The germline CDR1 and CDR2 sequences are ENHRY and SYGVKD. This CDR3 comprises 15 residues.

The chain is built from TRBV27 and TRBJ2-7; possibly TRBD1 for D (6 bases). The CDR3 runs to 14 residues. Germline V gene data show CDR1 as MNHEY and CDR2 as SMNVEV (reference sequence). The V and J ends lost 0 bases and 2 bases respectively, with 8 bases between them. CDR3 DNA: TGTGCCAGCAGTTTATCAACAGGGACCTACGAGCAGTACTTC. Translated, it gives CASSLSTGTYEQYF.

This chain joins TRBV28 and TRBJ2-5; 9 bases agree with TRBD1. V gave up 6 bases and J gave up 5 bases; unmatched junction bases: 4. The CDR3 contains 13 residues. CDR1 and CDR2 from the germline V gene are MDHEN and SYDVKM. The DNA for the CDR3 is TGTGCCAGCAGGGGACAGGGCCGGGAGACCCAGTACTTC. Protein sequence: CASRGQGRETQYF.

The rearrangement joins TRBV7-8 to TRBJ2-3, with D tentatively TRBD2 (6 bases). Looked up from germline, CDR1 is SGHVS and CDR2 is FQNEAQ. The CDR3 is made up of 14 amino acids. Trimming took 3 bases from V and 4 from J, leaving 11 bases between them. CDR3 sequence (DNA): TGTGCCAGCAGCTTTCCCGGGACTCCAGATACGCAGTATTTT. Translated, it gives CASSFPGTPDTQYF.

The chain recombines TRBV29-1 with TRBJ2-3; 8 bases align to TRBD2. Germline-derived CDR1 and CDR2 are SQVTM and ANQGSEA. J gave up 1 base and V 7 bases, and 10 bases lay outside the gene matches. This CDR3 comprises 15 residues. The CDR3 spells CSASSVSGGTDTQYF. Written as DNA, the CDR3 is TGCAGCGCGAGTAGTGTTAGCGGGGGCACAGATACGCAGTATTTT.

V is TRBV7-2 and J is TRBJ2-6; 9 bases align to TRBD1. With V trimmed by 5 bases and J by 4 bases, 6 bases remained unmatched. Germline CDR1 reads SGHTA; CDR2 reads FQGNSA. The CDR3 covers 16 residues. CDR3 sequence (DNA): TGTGCCAGCAGCGAGAGGACAGGGGCCGGGGCCAACGTCCTGACTTTC. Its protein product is CASSERTGAGANVLTF. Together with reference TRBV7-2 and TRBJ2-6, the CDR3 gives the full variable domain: GAGVSQSPSNKVTEKGKDVELRCDPISGHTALYWYRQSLGQGLEFLIYFQGNSAPDKSGLPSDRFSAERTGGSVSTLTIQRTQQEDSAVYLCASSERTGAGANVLTFGAGSRLTVL.

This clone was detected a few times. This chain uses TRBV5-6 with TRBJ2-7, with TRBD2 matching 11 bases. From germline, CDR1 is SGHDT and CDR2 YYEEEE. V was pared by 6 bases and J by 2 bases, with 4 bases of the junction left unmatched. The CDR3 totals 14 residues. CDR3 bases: TGTGCCAGCACCCTAGCGGGGGGACCCTACGAGCAGTACTTC. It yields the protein CASTLAGGPYEQYF.

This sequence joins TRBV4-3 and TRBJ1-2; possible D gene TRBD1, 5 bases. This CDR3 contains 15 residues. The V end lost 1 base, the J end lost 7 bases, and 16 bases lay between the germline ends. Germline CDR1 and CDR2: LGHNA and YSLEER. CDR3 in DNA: TGCGCCAGCAGCCAAGGCCCCGCGTGGGGGGGTGGCTACACCTTC. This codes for CASSQGPAWGGGYTF.

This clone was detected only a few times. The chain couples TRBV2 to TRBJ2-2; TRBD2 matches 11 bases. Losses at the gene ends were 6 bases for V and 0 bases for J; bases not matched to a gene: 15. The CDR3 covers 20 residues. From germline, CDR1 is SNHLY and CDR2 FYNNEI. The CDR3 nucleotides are TGTGCCAGCAGCCACCTAAATGGACTAGCGGGTATCGCGAACACCGGGGAGCTGTTTTTT. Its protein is CASSHLNGLAGIANTGELFF. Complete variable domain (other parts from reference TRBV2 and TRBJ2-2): EPEVTQTPSHQVTQMGQEVILRCVPISNHLYFYWYRQILGQKVEFLVSFYNNEISEKSEIFDDQFSVERPDGSNFTLKIRSTKLEDSAMYFCASSHLNGLAGIANTGELFFGEGSRLTVL.

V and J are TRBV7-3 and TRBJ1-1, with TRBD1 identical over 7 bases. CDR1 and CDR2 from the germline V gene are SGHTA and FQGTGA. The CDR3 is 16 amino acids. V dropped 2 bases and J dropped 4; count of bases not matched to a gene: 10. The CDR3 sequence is CASSLARDSLGTEAFF. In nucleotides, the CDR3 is TGTGCCAGCAGCTTAGCCCGGGACAGTCTCGGCACTGAAGCTTTCTTT.

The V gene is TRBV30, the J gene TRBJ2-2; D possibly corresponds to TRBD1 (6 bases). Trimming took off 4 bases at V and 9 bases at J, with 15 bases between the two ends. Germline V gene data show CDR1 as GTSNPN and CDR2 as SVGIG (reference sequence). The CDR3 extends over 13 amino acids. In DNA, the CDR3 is TGTGCCTGGATGGGGGCCGAAATCCGGGAGCTGTTTTTT. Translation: CAWMGAEIRELFF.

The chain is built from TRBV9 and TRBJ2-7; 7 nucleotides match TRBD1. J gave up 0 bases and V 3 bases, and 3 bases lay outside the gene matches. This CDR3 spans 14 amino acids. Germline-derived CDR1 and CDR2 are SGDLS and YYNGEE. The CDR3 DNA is TGTGCCAGCAGCGCAGGGGACAGCTCCTACGAGCAGTACTTC. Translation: CASSAGDSSYEQYF.

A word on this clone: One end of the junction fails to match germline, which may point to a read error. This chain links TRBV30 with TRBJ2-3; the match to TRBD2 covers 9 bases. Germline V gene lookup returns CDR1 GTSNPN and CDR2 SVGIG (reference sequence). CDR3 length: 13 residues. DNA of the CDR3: TGTGCCTGGAAGAGTACGACGGGACTAGCCGACGATTTT. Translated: CAWKSTTGLADDF.